The 13 T cell receptor beta chains in this list originate from one sample, sequenced in a study of regulatory T cells in long-lasting Graves disease. Noted time point: newly diagnosed GD, antithyroid drugs for less than 3 months. With RNA extracted from PBMCs as input, the TCR library was made. Assembly of TCR beta libraries relied on iRepertoire HTBI primers together with Arm-PCR of CDR3 regions. Using its own MiXCR run on the multiplex PCR reads, TCRdb lists one record per CDR3 protein. The sample contains 370,000 or so distinct CDR3 sequences, roughly 15% of which appear only once. These data were also filed under a second study, of T cells in Graves' hyperthyroidism and ophthalmopathy.

The source material was peripheral blood mononuclear cells (PBMCs), sampled at new diagnosis, from a patient treated with antithyroid drugs. The receptors originated from a young woman with Graves disease.

Many counts were recorded for this clonotype. The rearrangement joins TRBV6-1 to TRBJ2-7; TRBD1 might be the D (6 bases). V shed 1 base and J shed 1 base, with 11 bases lying between them. This CDR3 has 15 amino acids. CDR1 and CDR2 (germline): MNHNS, SASEGT. CDR3: CASSEGAGESYEQYF. DNA of the CDR3: TGTGCCAGCAGTGAAGGGGCAGGGGAGTCCTACGAGCAGTACTTC.

This chain joins TRBV5-1 and TRBJ1-4; the match to TRBD1 covers 9 bases. The CDR3 loop spans 12 amino acids. With 4 bases clipped from V and 14 bases from J, the junction kept 6 bases outside the gene matches. In germline, CDR1 is SGHRS, CDR2 YFSETQ. The CDR3 sequence is CASSTNRGRLFF. CDR3 coding DNA: TGCGCCAGCAGCACGAACAGGGGGCGCCTGTTTTTT.

This clonotype was recorded many times. This sequence joins TRBV20-1 and TRBJ2-7, with D possibly called TRBD1 or TRBD2 (5 bases each). Germline V lookup: CDR1 DFQATT, CDR2 SNEGSKA (reference sequence). The length of the CDR3 is 14 residues. The V gene lost 5 bases and the J gene lost 2 bases, with 16 bases spanning the gap. CDR3 DNA: TGCAGTGCTCTTGGGACGGCGCGGCCCTACGAGCAGTACTTC. Its translation is CSALGTARPYEQYF.

This chain connects TRBV20-1 to TRBJ2-1; 10 bases are a match to TRBD2. CDR1 DFQATT and CDR2 SNEGSKA come from the germline V gene (reference sequence). The J segment lost 3 bases and the V segment lost 1 base, leaving 3 bases of the junction unmatched. The CDR3 loop spans 15 amino acids. The CDR3 region has the DNA TGCAGTGCTAGAGGGACTAGCGGATTCTACAATGAGCAGTTCTTC. Its translation: CSARGTSGFYNEQFF.

The V and J genes are TRBV19 and TRBJ1-1; 9 positions match TRBD1. Germline V lookup: CDR1 LNHDA, CDR2 SQIVND (reference sequence). The length of the CDR3 is 14 residues. The V and J ends lost 3 bases and 1 base, in that order; junction bases with no gene match: 0. Written as DNA, the CDR3 is TGTGCCAGTAGTATGGGACAGGGGAACACTGAAGCTTTCTTT. It codes for CASSMGQGNTEAFF.

As concerns this clonotype: A much larger clone sits a single nucleotide away, making a read error possible. The V and J genes are TRBV10-3 and TRBJ2-1; a possible D gene is TRBD2 (6 bases). The CDR3 spans 13 residues. Germline V gene sequence: CDR1 ENHRY, CDR2 SYGVKD. The germline V and J ends were trimmed by 6 bases and 12 bases, with 18 bases remaining between them. CDR3 DNA sequence: TGTGCCATCAGCCGGGACTCTCTTGGAGCGCAGTTCTTC. The encoded protein is CAISRDSLGAQFF.

The gene calls are TRBV7-9 and TRBJ2-1; the D gene is possibly TRBD2 (5 bases). CDR3 length: 13 amino acids. CDR1 is SEHNR, CDR2 FQNEAQ, per germline (reference sequence). V was trimmed by 3 bases and J by 4 bases, leaving 7 bases between them. CDR3 amino acids: CASSLGEYNEQFF. As DNA, the CDR3 is TGTGCCAGCAGCTTGGGAGAATACAATGAGCAGTTCTTC.

This clonotype was seen at least ten times. V and J are TRBV3-1 and TRBJ1-2; no definite D call. CDR3 length: 16 amino acids. Trimming pared 4 bases from V and 0 bases from J, leaving 15 bases between. Germline V lookup: CDR1 LGHDT, CDR2 YNNKEL (reference sequence). CDR3 sequence reads: CASSRHGGASNYGYTF. Written as DNA, the CDR3 is TGTGCCAGCAGCCGGCACGGCGGAGCCTCTAACTATGGCTACACCTTC.

This clonotype was detected ten times or more. The chain carries TRBV3-1 and TRBJ2-2; D might be TRBD2 (6 bases). Germline values: CDR1 LGHDT, CDR2 YNNKEL (reference sequence). V lost 0 bases and J 2 bases, leaving 16 bases between the germline ends. The CDR3 totals 18 residues. The CDR3 protein is CASSQERAGPGNTGELFF. In DNA form, the CDR3 reads TGTGCCAGCAGCCAAGAAAGGGCGGGGCCGGGAAACACCGGGGAGCTGTTTTTT.

This clonotype occurred many times. The chain couples TRBV27 to TRBJ1-5; D gene uncertain. Germline-derived CDR1 and CDR2 are MNHEY and SMNVEV (reference sequence). V was pared by 10 bases and J by 4 bases, with 23 bases between. This CDR3 has 16 amino acids. In DNA, the CDR3 is TGTGCCAACAAGCCCGCTCCGGAAAGCGCTAATCAGCCCCAGCATTTT. Its protein product is CANKPAPESANQPQHF.

This clonotype was picked up many times. V and J are TRBV29-1 and TRBJ2-7; D is ambiguous. V was clipped by 1 base and J by 3 bases, with 4 bases between them. The CDR3 extends over 11 amino acids. CDR1 is SQVTM, CDR2 ANQGSEA, per germline. The CDR3 coding sequence is TGCAGCGTTGAAGCGGGCTACGAGCAGTACTTC. It translates to CSVEAGYEQYF.

This clonotype was observed a few times. The V call is TRBV6-1, the J call TRBJ1-2, with 9 bases identical to TRBD1. CDR1 and CDR2 from the germline V gene are MNHNS and SASEGT. V shed 6 bases and J 7 bases; nucleotides not matched to a gene: 18. This CDR3 is 17 amino acids long. The CDR3 loop reads CASSRGQGSQSVGGYTF. Here the CDR3 DNA reads TGTGCCAGCAGCCGGGGACAGGGTAGCCAATCGGTGGGTGGCTACACCTTC.

Concerning this clonotype itself: A read error may explain this, as a much larger clone is one base away. The rearrangement joins TRBV12-3 or TRBV12-4 to TRBJ2-1, with D tentatively TRBD2 (6 bases). The end of the DNA fits TRBJ2-5 better, so the J call may be wrong. The CDR3 runs to 17 residues. CDR3 DNA sequence: TGTGCCAGCAGTTTTTCCCAGCGCCAGACTAGAGGGGAGACCCAGTACTTC. Its protein is CASSFSQRQTRGETQYF.